The 3 T cell receptor beta chains given below trace back to one sample, sequenced in a study of identical twins (dated by TCRdb to about 2016). Preparation of the library involved 5' RACE. Sequencing was performed on an Illumina HiSeq 2000. Using fastp trimming at Q25 and MiXCR clonotype assembly, TCRdb reanalyzed the public sequencing data and kept in-frame beta chains. Duplicate CDR3 protein sequences are folded into a single record with the most common DNA and genes. Recorded for this sample are 460,000 or so distinct CDR3 sequences; 11% to 15% of them occurred a single time. Approximately 0.52% of the sample comes from the top ten. The sample was also linked to a second study, of yellow fever vaccine responses in identical twins.

Material: CD4+ T cells sorted from blood. The receptors originated from a woman between 18 and 29 years old in good health.

This clonotype was observed a few times. The gene calls are TRBV20-1 and TRBJ2-4, with 11 bases matching TRBD1. V lost 6 bases to trimming and J lost 7 bases; unmatched junction nucleotides: 5. This CDR3 is built from 13 residues. Germline V gives CDR1 DFQATT, CDR2 SNEGSKA (reference sequence). CDR3 nucleotide sequence: TGCAGTGCCCCCGGGACAGGGGGTAACATTCAGTACTTC. Its protein product is CSAPGTGGNIQYF.

The chain joins TRBV15 to TRBJ2-2, with 7 bases matching TRBD2. V shed 7 bases, J shed 6 bases, and the junction held 8 bases outside the gene matches. CDR1 is LNHNV and CDR2 is YYDKDF in the germline V gene (reference sequence). CDR3 length: 14 residues. CDR3: CATTREGPPGELFF. The CDR3, as DNA: TGTGCCACCACCAGGGAGGGCCCTCCCGGGGAGCTGTTTTTT.

The chain couples TRBV5-6 to TRBJ2-5, with 10 bases that match TRBD2. The ends lost 0 bases at V and 4 bases at J; junction bases unmatched: 9. This CDR3 region has 17 residues. Germline assignment: CDR1 SGHDT and CDR2 YYEEEE. The DNA for the CDR3 is TGTGCCAGCAGCTTGGTCGGTAGCGGGAGGCCACGAGAGACCCAGTACTTC. It encodes CASSLVGSGRPRETQYF.